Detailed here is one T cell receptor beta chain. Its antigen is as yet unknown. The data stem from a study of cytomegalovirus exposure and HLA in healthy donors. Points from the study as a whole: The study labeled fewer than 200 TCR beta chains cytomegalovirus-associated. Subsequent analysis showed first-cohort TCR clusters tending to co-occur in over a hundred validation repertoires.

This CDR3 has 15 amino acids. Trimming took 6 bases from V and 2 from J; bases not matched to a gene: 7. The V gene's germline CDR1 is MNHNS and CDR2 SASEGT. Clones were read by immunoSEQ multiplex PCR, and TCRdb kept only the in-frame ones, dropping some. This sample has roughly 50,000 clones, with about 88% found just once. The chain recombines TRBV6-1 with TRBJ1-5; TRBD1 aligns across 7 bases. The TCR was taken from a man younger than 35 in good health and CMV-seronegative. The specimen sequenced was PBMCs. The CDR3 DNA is TGTGCCAGCAGATCCCAGGGGGAGGGCAATCAGCCCCAGCATTTT. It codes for CASRSQGEGNQPQHF.